This T cell receptor beta chain was obtained from a study of technical replicates of blood from a few donors. Method: immunoSEQ multiplex PCR; TCRdb's copy keeps in-frame clones and lacks some. Of around 93,000 clones listed, about 95% are singletons. The CDR3 length is 16 residues. Trimming shortened V by 5 bases and J by 0 bases, and 15 bases separated the two germline ends. Germline V gene lookup returns CDR1 SGHTA and CDR2 FQGNSA. This sequence originates from a human donor in good health. V usage is TRBV7-2 and J usage is TRBJ2-3; TRBD2 is a possible D gene (6 bases). The sequenced sample consisted of T cells isolated from PBMCs. The CDR3 spells CASSLRPGLSTDTQYF. The CDR3 bases are TGTGCCAGCAGCCTGCGCCCGGGACTGAGCACAGATACGCAGTATTTT. The full variable domain, rest sourced from reference TRBV7-2 and TRBJ2-3, is GAGVSQSPSNKVTEKGKDVELRCDPISGHTALYWYRQSLGQGLEFLIYFQGNSAPDKSGLPSDRFSAERTGGSVSTLTIQRTQQEDSAVYLCASSLRPGLSTDTQYFGPGTRLTVL.